These 27 T cell receptor beta chains were all obtained from the same sample, sequenced in a study of beta chain features in type 1 diabetes. The sequenced template was cDNA made from the entire isolated RNA. Sequencing used immunoSEQ multiplex PCR; TCRdb keeps in-frame clones, though not all of them. This table has 150,000 to 200,000 clones, approximately 8.4% appearing once. The sample taken for sequencing was central memory CD4+ T cells from blood. The source is a woman between 18 and 29 years old in good health.

V gene TRBV18 combines with J gene TRBJ1-2, with 7 bases aligning to TRBD1. The CDR3 is made up of 13 amino acids. In germline, CDR1 is KGHSH, CDR2 LQKENI. V gave up 3 bases and J gave up 7 bases; unmatched junction bases: 5. CDR3 sequence (DNA): TGTGCCAGCTCACCCGGGACAGTGGCTGGCTACACCTTC. Its protein product is CASSPGTVAGYTF. The full variable domain, its missing parts supplied by reference TRBV18 and TRBJ1-2, is NAGVMQNPRHLVRRRGQEARLRCSPMKGHSHVYWYRQLPEEGLKFMVYLQKENIIDESGMPKERFSAEFPKEGPSILRIQQVVRGDSAAYFCASSPGTVAGYTFGSGTRLTVV.

The gene calls are TRBV19 and TRBJ2-7; D unclear. This CDR3 is 14 amino acids long. V lost 4 bases, J lost 0 bases, and 10 bases lay in between. CDR1 LNHDA and CDR2 SQIVND come from the germline V gene (reference sequence). The DNA for the CDR3 is TGTGCCAGTAGTAGAACAGCCCGCTCCTACGAGCAGTACTTC. As protein: CASSRTARSYEQYF.

The chain employs TRBV5-6 and TRBJ2-5; TRBD2 is a possible D gene (6 bases). Germline assignment: CDR1 SGHDT and CDR2 YYEEEE. The ends were cut back, 3 bases at V and 7 bases at J, with 10 bases in the middle. The CDR3 is 12 residues long. The CDR3 spells CASSSGEGTQYF. Written as DNA, the CDR3 is TGTGCCAGCAGCTCGGGGGAAGGGACCCAGTACTTC.

The chain combines TRBV5-5 with TRBJ2-3; the match to TRBD2 covers 7 bases. This CDR3 region has 16 residues. Per germline, CDR1 SGHKS and CDR2 YYEKEE (reference sequence). With 1 base clipped from V and 3 bases from J, the junction kept 8 bases outside the gene matches. The CDR3 nucleotides read TGTGCCAGCAGCTTGTCGGGGGGAACGGGGACAGATACGCAGTATTTT. Translation gives CASSLSGGTGTDTQYF.

The CDR3 DNA follows: TGTGCCTGGGCGAGACAGGCGAACACTGAAGCTTTCTTT. It encodes CAWARQANTEAFF. This chain links TRBV30 with TRBJ1-1, with a possible D match to TRBD1 (6 bases). The CDR3 consists of 13 residues. CDR1 GTSNPN and CDR2 SVGIG come from the germline V gene (reference sequence). V shed 5 bases and J shed 1 base, with 11 bases lying between them.

This clone occurred a few times. This chain joins TRBV4-2 and TRBJ2-3, with 11 bases aligning to TRBD2. Unmatched junction bases numbered 4, after V lost 8 bases and J lost 3 bases. CDR1 LGHNA and CDR2 YNFKEQ come from the germline V gene. The CDR3 has 14 residues. The CDR3 sequence is CASHSGGATDTQYF. CDR3 DNA sequence: TGTGCCAGCCATAGCGGGGGGGCAACAGATACGCAGTATTTT.

The gene calls are TRBV4-1 and TRBJ1-2, with D possibly TRBD1 on 5 matching bases. CDR1 and CDR2 (germline): MGHRA, YSYEKL. V dropped 3 bases and J dropped 4 bases, with 9 bases sitting between them. This CDR3 region has 13 residues. The CDR3 loop is CASSHGTLYGYTF. CDR3 DNA sequence: TGCGCCAGCAGCCACGGGACTCTCTATGGCTACACCTTC.

This clone occurred a few times. The chain uses TRBV29-1 and TRBJ1-1; D might be TRBD1 (6 bases). This CDR3 is built from 12 residues. Germline V gene sequence: CDR1 SQVTM, CDR2 ANQGSEA. Trimming removed 4 bases at V and 4 bases at J, with 10 bases between. CDR3 sequence reads: CSVAGGLTEAFF. The CDR3 DNA reads TGCAGCGTTGCCGGGGGGCTCACTGAAGCTTTCTTT.

The CDR3 protein is CSVLKLAGVSYEQYF. The CDR3 DNA follows: TGCAGCGTACTCAAGCTAGCGGGGGTTTCCTACGAGCAGTACTTC. This rearrangement joins TRBV29-1 to TRBJ2-7, with 10 positions matching TRBD2. The CDR3 runs 15 residues. Germline values: CDR1 SQVTM, CDR2 ANQGSEA. J lost 1 base, V lost 6 bases, and 9 bases had no gene match.

V is TRBV4-1 and J is TRBJ2-1; 10 positions match TRBD2. V trimming: 0 bases; J trimming: 7 bases; junction bases outside the gene matches: 15. CDR3 size: 19 residues. Per the germline V gene, CDR1 is MGHRA and CDR2 is YSYEKL. The CDR3 DNA is TGCGCCAGCAGCCAAGAGCCCCCTGGAGCGGGAGGGCATCGGAATGAGCAGTTCTTC. Its translation is CASSQEPPGAGGHRNEQFF.

The V and J genes are TRBV10-3 and TRBJ2-7; TRBD1 matches at 12 bases. Per the germline V gene, CDR1 is ENHRY and CDR2 is SYGVKD. This CDR3 is built from 14 residues. The V gene end was trimmed by 5 bases and the J gene end by 6 bases; junction bases not matched to a gene: 5. Written as DNA, the CDR3 is TGTGCCATCAGTCCCCGGGACAGGGGGCTCGAGCAGTACTTC. It encodes CAISPRDRGLEQYF.

This clone showed up just a few times. The chain has TRBV6-6 and TRBJ2-5; D not certain. The CDR3 consists of 13 residues. Trimming removed 6 bases from V and 3 bases from J, with 11 bases in between. Per germline, CDR1 MNHNY and CDR2 SVGAGI (reference sequence). For the CDR3, the DNA is TGTGCCAGCAGCCTCCCCGCGGAAGAGACCCAGTACTTC. It specifies CASSLPAEETQYF.

In its sample, this clone was seen a few times. The same CDR3 can be traced to other DNA sequences in this sample. The chain joins TRBV7-2 to TRBJ1-4; D gene ambiguous. The CDR3 loop spans 13 amino acids. V lost 5 bases, J lost 5 bases, and 9 bases lay in between. Germline lookup yields CDR1 SGHTA and CDR2 FQGNSA. CDR3 sequence reads: CASSRGPNEKLFF. In DNA, the CDR3 is TGTGCCAGCAGCCGCGGGCCCAATGAAAAACTGTTTTTT.

This clone was seen more than once but under ten times. Compared with germline, one end of the junction differs, possibly owing to a read error. The V gene is TRBV7-7, the J gene TRBJ2-5; D might be TRBD2 (5 bases). Germline V gene data show CDR1 as SSHAT and CDR2 as FNYEAQ (reference sequence). This CDR3 contains 15 residues. CDR3 in amino acids: CASSLARGYQETQYF. CDR3 sequence (DNA): TGTGCTAGCAGCTTAGCGCGAGGATACCAAGAGACCCAGTACTTC.

This clone was counted only a few times. The same CDR3 is also encoded by other DNA sequences in this sample. The rearrangement uses TRBV4-1 and TRBJ2-2, with 10 positions matching TRBD2. This CDR3 region has 18 residues. Looked up from germline, CDR1 is MGHRA and CDR2 is YSYEKL. Unmatched junction bases numbered 10, after V lost 1 base and J lost 5 bases. The CDR3 sequence: CASSQGGLAGVGTGELFF. Written as DNA, the CDR3 is TGCGCCAGCAGCCAAGGGGGGCTAGCGGGAGTTGGAACCGGGGAGCTGTTTTTT.

This rearrangement joins TRBV10-3 to TRBJ2-1, with 9 bases that match TRBD1. The CDR3 covers 15 residues. Unmatched junction bases numbered 5, after V lost 3 bases and J lost 5 bases. The V gene's germline CDR1 is ENHRY and CDR2 SYGVKD. The CDR3 spells CAISEGTGQDNEQFF. The DNA of the CDR3 is TGTGCCATCAGTGAAGGGACAGGGCAGGACAATGAGCAGTTCTTC.

This clone was picked up a small number of times. The chain has TRBV6-6 and TRBJ1-1; tentative D call: TRBD1 (6 bases). Germline lookup yields CDR1 MNHNY and CDR2 SVGAGI (reference sequence). Trimming removed 6 bases from V and 1 base from J, with 12 bases in between. This CDR3 has 14 amino acids. CDR3 sequence: CASSLGQSNTEAFF. CDR3 in DNA: TGTGCCAGCAGCCTCGGACAGTCGAACACTGAAGCTTTCTTT.

This clone was recorded a few times. The J gene is TRBJ1-2, the V gene TRBV5-6; TRBD1 is a possible D gene (6 bases). Germline CDR1 SGHDT, CDR2 YYEEEE. This CDR3 is built from 14 residues. Deletions cut 0 bases from V and 4 bases from J, with 10 bases between. As DNA, the CDR3 is TGTGCCAGCAGCTTGGGAGGGGGTGGCTATGGCTACACCTTC. Residues: CASSLGGGGYGYTF.

CDR3 in DNA: TGTGCCAGCAGCTCTCGGGGACAGGCGGTCACTAACTATGGCTACACCTTC. This gives the protein CASSSRGQAVTNYGYTF. This chain uses TRBV13 with TRBJ1-2; 8 nucleotides match TRBD1. CDR1 and CDR2 from the germline V gene are PRHDT and FYEKMQ (reference sequence). CDR3 length: 17 amino acids. Trimming at V came to 4 bases and at J to 0 bases, leaving 10 bases not matched to a gene.

This rearrangement joins TRBV29-1 to TRBJ2-5; TRBD1 matches 11 bases. Trimming at V came to 6 bases and at J to 4 bases, leaving 10 bases not matched to a gene. The CDR3 is 15 amino acids. Germline V CDR1 and CDR2: SQVTM, ANQGSEA. CDR3 nucleotide sequence: TGCAGCGTCGGCGGACAGGGGGCGCGCAGAGAGACCCAGTACTTC. It specifies CSVGGQGARRETQYF.

The table lists this clone with a few counts. The chain recombines TRBV10-3 with TRBJ1-2; weak D call: TRBD1 (5 bases). Germline V gene lookup returns CDR1 ENHRY and CDR2 SYGVKD. The CDR3 contains 15 residues. Deletions cut 2 bases from V and 0 bases from J, with 10 bases between. CDR3 nucleotides: TGTGCCATCAGTGAGGAAGGGGCTTCTAACTATGGCTACACCTTC. As protein: CAISEEGASNYGYTF.

The rearrangement links TRBV2 to TRBJ2-2; a possible D gene is TRBD2 (6 bases). Looked up from germline, CDR1 is SNHLY and CDR2 is FYNNEI. Trimming cost V 6 bases and J 1 base, with 12 bases left between them. The CDR3 consists of 15 residues. The CDR3 reads CASSPGELNTGELFF. The CDR3 DNA sequence: TGTGCCAGCAGCCCGGGAGAGCTGAACACCGGGGAGCTGTTTTTT. Full variable domain (rest looked up from reference TRBV2 and TRBJ2-2): EPEVTQTPSHQVTQMGQEVILRCVPISNHLYFYWYRQILGQKVEFLVSFYNNEISEKSEIFDDQFSVERPDGSNFTLKIRSTKLEDSAMYFCASSPGELNTGELFFGEGSRLTVL.

The CDR3 DNA reads TGTGCCAGCAGCTTGAACAGGGGGCTGCTGGAGACCCAGTACTTC. It encodes CASSLNRGLLETQYF. The chain carries TRBV7-2 and TRBJ2-5, with TRBD1 identical over 9 bases. Trimming removed 3 bases from V and 5 bases from J; junction bases left unmatched: 7. The CDR3 runs to 15 residues. Germline V gives CDR1 SGHTA, CDR2 FQGNSA. The full variable domain, in which reference TRBV7-2 and TRBJ2-5 provide the parts outside the CDR3, is GAGVSQSPSNKVTEKGKDVELRCDPISGHTALYWYRQSLGQGLEFLIYFQGNSAPDKSGLPSDRFSAERTGGSVSTLTIQRTQQEDSAVYLCASSLNRGLLETQYFGPGTRLLVL.

This clone was seen more than once but under ten times. This rearrangement joins TRBV5-4 to TRBJ2-1; 14 bases align to TRBD2. The CDR3 runs 17 residues. Germline V lookup: CDR1 SGHNT, CDR2 YYREEE (reference sequence). The junction had 5 bases not matched to a gene; V was cut back by 4 bases and J by 2 bases. CDR3 loop: CASSQGLAGAAYNEQFF. The CDR3 nucleotides are TGTGCCAGCAGCCAGGGACTAGCGGGAGCGGCCTACAATGAGCAGTTCTTC.

The rearrangement links TRBV5-4 to TRBJ1-2, with D perhaps TRBD1 (6 bases). Per germline, CDR1 SGHNT and CDR2 YYREEE (reference sequence). The CDR3 has 13 residues. Trimming shortened V by 6 bases and J by 8 bases, and 17 bases separated the two germline ends. The CDR3 coding sequence is TGTGCCAGCACCCGGGGGGGCAGGCGGGGCTACACCTTC. It specifies CASTRGGRRGYTF.

This clone was seen only a few times. The rearrangement joins TRBV30 to TRBJ1-6, with D maybe TRBD1 (6 bases). V shed 8 bases and J shed 7 bases, with 24 bases lying between them. Germline-derived CDR1 and CDR2 are GTSNPN and SVGIG (reference sequence). CDR3 length: 16 residues. The CDR3: CAEGREGGQSNSPLHF. DNA of the CDR3: TGTGCCGAGGGCCGGGAGGGAGGACAGTCAAATTCACCCCTCCACTTT.

This clone was observed a few times. The chain carries TRBV10-3 and TRBJ2-5; TRBD2 is a possible D gene (5 bases). The CDR3 runs to 13 residues. From germline, CDR1 is ENHRY and CDR2 SYGVKD. V dropped 0 bases and J dropped 5 bases, with 7 bases sitting between them. The CDR3 region has the DNA TGTGCCATCAGTGAGTCCGGCGGGGAGACCCAGTACTTC. The encoded protein is CAISESGGETQYF.